Listed below are T cell receptor beta chains from one sample, sequenced in a study of CD8 T cells in Susac syndrome. Each CDR3 protein gets one entry after TCRdb re-called the immunoSEQ multiplex PCR reads with MiXCR. The sample has around 270,000 distinct CDR3 sequences, around nine tenths seen once. Sequenced material: CD8+ T cells from PBMCs. Receptors originate from a human donor with multiple sclerosis. Both conserved end residues are part of each CDR3. D genes are given only for firm matches. Clone size is shown for a subset of rows, as once, few, many or a class of expanded clone.

d_gene: TRBD2; v_gene: TRBV30; j_gene: TRBJ2-3; abundance: .; CDR3nt: TGTGCCTGGACTAGCGGGGGGCTCAGCACAGATACGCAGTATTTT; CDR3aa: CAWTSGGLSTDTQYF
d_gene: .; v_gene: TRBV11-2; j_gene: TRBJ2-7; abundance: .; CDR3nt: TGTGCCAGCAGCTTAGGAAACGGGAACTACGAGCAGTACTTC; CDR3aa: CASSLGNGNYEQYF
d_gene: TRBD1; v_gene: TRBV6-2/TRBV6-3; j_gene: TRBJ1-1; abundance: .; CDR3nt: TGTGCCAGCAGTTATGACAGGGTGACTGAAGCTTTCTTT; CDR3aa: CASSYDRVTEAFF
d_gene: .; v_gene: TRBV4-1; j_gene: TRBJ2-3; abundance: .; CDR3nt: TGCGCCAGCAGCCAAGCATGGACAGATACGCAGTATTTT; CDR3aa: CASSQAWTDTQYF
d_gene: TRBD1; v_gene: TRBV29-1; j_gene: TRBJ1-2; abundance: once; CDR3nt: TGCAGCGTTCGGGGAGGTGACAGGGGGGCTGACGGCTACACCTTC; CDR3aa: CSVRGGDRGADGYTF
d_gene: TRBD1; v_gene: TRBV28; j_gene: TRBJ2-5; abundance: .; CDR3nt: TGTGCCAGCAGTTTACACAGGGGTTCCCAAGAGACCCAGTACTTC; CDR3aa: CASSLHRGSQETQYF
d_gene: .; v_gene: TRBV5-6; j_gene: TRBJ2-7; abundance: .; CDR3nt: TGTGCCAGCAGCTCCTCTGTCCCCTACGAGCAGTACTTC; CDR3aa: CASSSSVPYEQYF
d_gene: TRBD1; v_gene: TRBV25-1; j_gene: TRBJ2-7; abundance: .; CDR3nt: TGTGCCAGCAGTGAATCAGCCGGGACAGGGATGCGCGAGCAGTACTTC; CDR3aa: CASSESAGTGMREQYF
d_gene: TRBD1; v_gene: TRBV6-1; j_gene: TRBJ1-5; abundance: .; CDR3nt: TGTGCCAGCAGGACAATACAGGGGGCGCCTAGTTTGGATCAGCCCCAGCATTTT; CDR3aa: CASRTIQGAPSLDQPQHF
d_gene: .; v_gene: TRBV10-3; j_gene: TRBJ2-7; abundance: once; CDR3nt: TGTGCCATCTGGGGGGGGCTAGCGGACTCCTACGAGCAGTACTTC; CDR3aa: CAIWGGLADSYEQYF
d_gene: TRBD2; v_gene: TRBV12-3/TRBV12-4; j_gene: TRBJ2-1; abundance: .; CDR3nt: TGTGCCAGCAGTCTGGGACTAGCGGCCGAGCAGTTCTTC; CDR3aa: CASSLGLAAEQFF
d_gene: TRBD1; v_gene: TRBV7-2; j_gene: TRBJ1-2; abundance: once; CDR3nt: TGTGCCAGCAGCTTAGGGGACAGGGTATGGGGCTACACCTTC; CDR3aa: CASSLGDRVWGYTF
d_gene: .; v_gene: TRBV11-2; j_gene: TRBJ1-2; abundance: .; CDR3nt: TGTGCCAGCAGCTTAGAGACACGAACCATCTATGGCTACACCTTC; CDR3aa: CASSLETRTIYGYTF
d_gene: .; v_gene: TRBV11-2; j_gene: TRBJ2-7; abundance: once; CDR3nt: TGTGCCAGCAGCTTAGGGCTCTCCCCTTCCTACGAGCAGTACTTC; CDR3aa: CASSLGLSPSYEQYF
d_gene: TRBD2; v_gene: TRBV6-4; j_gene: TRBJ2-3; abundance: .; CDR3nt: TGTGCCAGCAGTGACTCGACTAGCGGAGTCACAGATACGCAGTATTTT; CDR3aa: CASSDSTSGVTDTQYF
d_gene: .; v_gene: TRBV14; j_gene: TRBJ1-6; abundance: .; CDR3nt: TGTGCCAGCAGCCAAGTTCCCCTTGGGGGGGCTCCCCTCCACTTT; CDR3aa: CASSQVPLGGAPLHF
d_gene: .; v_gene: TRBV24-1; j_gene: TRBJ1-1; abundance: .; CDR3nt: TGTGCCACCAGTGATTCCTCAGGGCACACTGAAGCTTTCTTT; CDR3aa: CATSDSSGHTEAFF
d_gene: .; v_gene: TRBV20-1; j_gene: TRBJ2-2; abundance: few; CDR3nt: TGCAGTGCTAGAGATCGGGGCACCGGGGAGCTGTTTTTT; CDR3aa: CSARDRGTGELFF
d_gene: .; v_gene: TRBV2; j_gene: TRBJ2-1; abundance: .; CDR3nt: TGTGCCAGCTTCGCGGAGGGCTCGTTGTTCTACAATGAGCAGTTCTTC; CDR3aa: CASFAEGSLFYNEQFF
d_gene: .; v_gene: TRBV20-1; j_gene: TRBJ2-7; abundance: .; CDR3nt: TGCAGTGCCGGGACATCTCGCTCCTACGAGCAGTACTTC; CDR3aa: CSAGTSRSYEQYF
d_gene: TRBD2; v_gene: TRBV5-1; j_gene: TRBJ2-1; abundance: .; CDR3nt: TGCGCCAGCAGCTTGGCCCCTAGCGGGGAGCAGTTCTTC; CDR3aa: CASSLAPSGEQFF
d_gene: TRBD2; v_gene: TRBV14; j_gene: TRBJ2-5; abundance: .; CDR3nt: TGTGCCAGCAGTCGAACGGGGGGACAAGAGACCCAGTACTTC; CDR3aa: CASSRTGGQETQYF
d_gene: .; v_gene: TRBV18; j_gene: TRBJ2-5; abundance: .; CDR3nt: TGTGCCAGCCGTCGGAGTGGGGACCAAGAGACCCAGTACTTC; CDR3aa: CASRRSGDQETQYF
d_gene: .; v_gene: TRBV4-1; j_gene: TRBJ2-3; abundance: .; CDR3nt: TGCGCCAGCAGCCAAGCCATCGCACGGAGGGCAGATACGCAGTATTTT; CDR3aa: CASSQAIARRADTQYF
d_gene: TRBD2; v_gene: TRBV27; j_gene: TRBJ2-7; abundance: once; CDR3nt: TGTGCCAGCAGTTGGTTAGCGGGAGCTGACGAGCAGTACTTC; CDR3aa: CASSWLAGADEQYF
d_gene: TRBD1; v_gene: TRBV5-1; j_gene: TRBJ1-1; abundance: .; CDR3nt: TGCGCCAGCAGCACCGAAGGGGGCACGGACACTGAAGCTTTCTTT; CDR3aa: CASSTEGGTDTEAFF
d_gene: .; v_gene: TRBV13; j_gene: TRBJ1-2; abundance: .; CDR3nt: TGTGCCAGCAGCTCCGCAAGGTCCGGGGCTATGTATGGCTACACCTTC; CDR3aa: CASSSARSGAMYGYTF
d_gene: TRBD1; v_gene: TRBV29-1; j_gene: TRBJ2-6; abundance: .; CDR3nt: TGCAGCGTTGAAGGACAGGGAAAGTCTGGGGCCAACGTCCTGACTTTC; CDR3aa: CSVEGQGKSGANVLTF
d_gene: .; v_gene: TRBV6-5; j_gene: TRBJ2-1; abundance: once; CDR3nt: TGTGCCAGCAGTTACGGGCTAGGGAAATACAATGAGCAGTTCTTC; CDR3aa: CASSYGLGKYNEQFF
d_gene: TRBD2; v_gene: TRBV28; j_gene: TRBJ2-5; abundance: .; CDR3nt: TGTGCCAGCAGCCCTCTAGCGGGGGTACAAGAGACCCAGTACTTC; CDR3aa: CASSPLAGVQETQYF
d_gene: TRBD1; v_gene: TRBV4-3; j_gene: TRBJ2-5; abundance: .; CDR3nt: TGCGCCAGCAGCCAAGATGCTTGGGGGACAGTTCAAGAGACCCAGTACTTC; CDR3aa: CASSQDAWGTVQETQYF
d_gene: TRBD1; v_gene: TRBV13; j_gene: TRBJ1-3; abundance: .; CDR3nt: TGTGCCAGCAGCTTGGGGACAGACTCTGGAAACACCATATATTTT; CDR3aa: CASSLGTDSGNTIYF
d_gene: .; v_gene: TRBV27; j_gene: TRBJ1-2; abundance: .; CDR3nt: TGTGCCAGCAGTTTAACAGGATTAAGTGGCTACACCTTC; CDR3aa: CASSLTGLSGYTF
d_gene: TRBD1; v_gene: TRBV27; j_gene: TRBJ2-7; abundance: .; CDR3nt: TGTGCCAGCAGTTTATCCGCCGGGACAGTAGCCTACGAGCAGTACTTC; CDR3aa: CASSLSAGTVAYEQYF
d_gene: TRBD1; v_gene: TRBV13; j_gene: TRBJ2-3; abundance: once; CDR3nt: TGTGCCAGCAGAGGCTGGACAGGGGGCTCAGATACGCAGTATTTT; CDR3aa: CASRGWTGGSDTQYF
d_gene: TRBD2; v_gene: TRBV9; j_gene: TRBJ2-7; abundance: .; CDR3nt: TGTGCCAGCAGCGTGGGGACTATGGAAATCTACGAGCAGTACTTC; CDR3aa: CASSVGTMEIYEQYF
d_gene: .; v_gene: TRBV14; j_gene: TRBJ1-5; abundance: .; CDR3nt: TGTGCCAGCAGCCCTGACGGGAATCAGCCCCAGCATTTT; CDR3aa: CASSPDGNQPQHF
d_gene: .; v_gene: TRBV12-3/TRBV12-4; j_gene: TRBJ1-3; abundance: .; CDR3nt: TGTGCCAGCAGCCCGGGACGCACGAACGAAAATCCCCGCCATGGATCGGGAAACACCATATATTTT; CDR3aa: CASSPGRTNENPRHGSGNTIYF
d_gene: TRBD1; v_gene: TRBV24-1; j_gene: TRBJ1-2; abundance: .; CDR3nt: TGTGCCACCAGTGATGGGGACAGGGTTAACTATGGCTACACCTTC; CDR3aa: CATSDGDRVNYGYTF
d_gene: .; v_gene: TRBV19; j_gene: TRBJ2-7; abundance: .; CDR3nt: TGTGCCAGTAGTATAAGACAGGTCTCCTACGAGCAGTACTTC; CDR3aa: CASSIRQVSYEQYF
d_gene: .; v_gene: TRBV20-1; j_gene: TRBJ2-7; abundance: .; CDR3nt: TGCAGTGCTAGGCGGGTCGGGAGCTCCTACGAGCAGTACTTC; CDR3aa: CSARRVGSSYEQYF
d_gene: .; v_gene: TRBV4-3; j_gene: TRBJ1-1; abundance: .; CDR3nt: TGCGCCAGCAGCCAAGATCGGGGACGGTTTTACGCTGAAGCTTTCTTT; CDR3aa: CASSQDRGRFYAEAFF
d_gene: TRBD1; v_gene: TRBV29-1; j_gene: TRBJ1-1; abundance: once; CDR3nt: TGCAGCGTCCCTGACAGGGGGCTAGGGACTGAAGCTTTCTTT; CDR3aa: CSVPDRGLGTEAFF
d_gene: .; v_gene: TRBV12-3/TRBV12-4; j_gene: TRBJ1-1; abundance: few; CDR3nt: TGTGCCAGCAGTTTCGACTTAAACACTGAAGCTTTCTTT; CDR3aa: CASSFDLNTEAFF
d_gene: .; v_gene: TRBV30; j_gene: TRBJ2-6; abundance: .; CDR3nt: TGTGCCTGGAGTTCCCAAAGACAACACGGGGCCAACGTCCTGACTTTC; CDR3aa: CAWSSQRQHGANVLTF
d_gene: .; v_gene: TRBV14; j_gene: TRBJ2-1; abundance: .; CDR3nt: TGTGCCAGCAGCCAGGACATCACCCGGGGGTATGAGCAGTTCTTC; CDR3aa: CASSQDITRGYEQFF
d_gene: TRBD1; v_gene: TRBV6-5; j_gene: TRBJ1-5; abundance: .; CDR3nt: TGTGCCAGCAGTTTCCAAACCGGGACAGCTGGGGATCAGCCCCAGCATTTT; CDR3aa: CASSFQTGTAGDQPQHF
d_gene: .; v_gene: TRBV6-2/TRBV6-3; j_gene: TRBJ1-1; abundance: .; CDR3nt: TGTGCCAGCAGTTACTCGGACGGTATGAACACTGAAGCTTTCTTT; CDR3aa: CASSYSDGMNTEAFF
d_gene: .; v_gene: TRBV12-3/TRBV12-4; j_gene: TRBJ2-6; abundance: .; CDR3nt: TGTGCCAGCAGTTCCCCCCGGCTAGCTGTCTCTGGGGCCAACGTCCTGACTTTC; CDR3aa: CASSSPRLAVSGANVLTF
d_gene: .; v_gene: TRBV5-6; j_gene: TRBJ2-2; abundance: once; CDR3nt: TGTGCCAGCAGCTTGGGAGGCGGCGGGGAGCTGTTTTTT; CDR3aa: CASSLGGGGELFF
d_gene: TRBD2; v_gene: TRBV7-3; j_gene: TRBJ2-3; abundance: .; CDR3nt: TGTGCCAGCAGCTTACCGACTAGCCCCACAGATACGCAGTATTTT; CDR3aa: CASSLPTSPTDTQYF
d_gene: .; v_gene: TRBV27; j_gene: TRBJ2-7; abundance: .; CDR3nt: TGTGCCAGCAGTTTATCGCCAGGGAGCTCCTACGAGCAGTACTTC; CDR3aa: CASSLSPGSSYEQYF
d_gene: .; v_gene: TRBV13; j_gene: TRBJ2-3; abundance: .; CDR3nt: TGTGCCAGCAGCTTAGGCCCCCGGGGTATGCTGGGGAGCACAGATACGCAGTATTTT; CDR3aa: CASSLGPRGMLGSTDTQYF
d_gene: TRBD1; v_gene: TRBV7-6; j_gene: TRBJ1-4; abundance: .; CDR3nt: TGTGCCAGCAGTCCGGGACAGGGGCCTTATGAAAAACTGTTTTTT; CDR3aa: CASSPGQGPYEKLFF
d_gene: .; v_gene: TRBV27; j_gene: TRBJ2-1; abundance: .; CDR3nt: TGTGCCAGCAGTTTTAGCCAGGGCAGCAATGAGCAGTTCTTC; CDR3aa: CASSFSQGSNEQFF